Below, 5 T cell receptor beta chains from the same sample are listed, as sequenced in a study of T cells in Graves' hyperthyroidism and ophthalmopathy. TCR beta CDR3 regions were amplified from RNA. TCR CDR3 underwent first-round RT-PCR with the HTBI primer set. TCRdb called the multiplex PCR reads again in MiXCR, with one record for every CDR3 protein. The sample shows over 250,000 distinct CDR3 sequences, about 20% of them seen only once. Sequencing was performed on blood. These receptors all come from a man in his thirties or forties with Graves' ophthalmopathy.

The chain has TRBV27 and TRBJ2-7; TRBD2 matches at 9 bases. In germline, CDR1 is MNHEY, CDR2 SMNVEV (reference sequence). After removal of 2 bases from V and 6 bases from J, the junction contained 5 bases not matched to a gene. This CDR3 is built from 14 residues. The CDR3 nucleotides are TGTGCCAGCAGTTTAAGGCGGGAGGGAAGCGAGCAGTACTTC. Protein: CASSLRREGSEQYF.

The chain carries TRBV15 and TRBJ2-6; perhaps TRBD2 as D (6 bases). V lost 0 bases, J lost 1 base, and 10 bases lay in between. The CDR3 totals 17 residues. Germline CDR1 and CDR2: LNHNV and YYDKDF (reference sequence). The CDR3 region is CATSRDPRGSGANVLTF. For the CDR3, the DNA is TGTGCCACCAGCAGAGACCCCCGGGGGTCTGGGGCCAACGTCCTGACTTTC.

The gene calls are TRBV28 and TRBJ2-6; 12 bases match TRBD1. V lost 3 bases and J lost 3; bases outside the gene matches: 9. CDR1 and CDR2 from the germline V gene are MDHEN and SYDVKM. This CDR3 region has 19 residues. CDR3 amino acids: CASSFRFGTGGFGANVLTF. DNA of the CDR3: TGTGCCAGCAGTTTCCGGTTTGGGACAGGGGGCTTTGGGGCCAACGTCCTGACTTTC.

The chain couples TRBV25-1 to TRBJ2-7; 7 positions agree with TRBD1. The trim removed 6 bases at V and 2 bases at J, leaving 4 bases unmatched. This CDR3 spans 13 amino acids. The V gene's germline CDR1 is MGHDK and CDR2 SYGVNS. DNA of the CDR3: TGTGCCAGCAGACCGGGACAGACCTACGAGCAGTACTTC. It yields the protein CASRPGQTYEQYF.

This clonotype was picked up many times. The chain employs TRBV2 and TRBJ1-1; 10 bases are shared with TRBD1. Trimming at V came to 6 bases and at J to 1 base, leaving 8 bases not matched to a gene. The germline V gene encodes CDR1 SNHLY and CDR2 FYNNEI. This CDR3 spans 16 amino acids. The CDR3 bases are TGTGCCAGCAGGGCTAGACAGGGGGCGAGGAACACTGAAGCTTTCTTT. Protein: CASRARQGARNTEAFF.